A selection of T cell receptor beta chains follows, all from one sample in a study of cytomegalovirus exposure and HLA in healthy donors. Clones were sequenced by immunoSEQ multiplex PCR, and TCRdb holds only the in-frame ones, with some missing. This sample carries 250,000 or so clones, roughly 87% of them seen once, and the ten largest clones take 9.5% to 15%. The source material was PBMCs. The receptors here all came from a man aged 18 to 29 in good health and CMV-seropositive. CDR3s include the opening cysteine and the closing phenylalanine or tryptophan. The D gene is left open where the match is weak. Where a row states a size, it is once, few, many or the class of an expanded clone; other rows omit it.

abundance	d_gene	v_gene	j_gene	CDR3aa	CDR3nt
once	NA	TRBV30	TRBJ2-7	CAWHRAGSHEQYF	TGTGCCTGGCATAGGGCAGGGTCCCACGAGCAGTACTTC
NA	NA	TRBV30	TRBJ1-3	CAWSVRDISFGDTIYF	TGTGCCTGGAGTGTCCGGGATATAAGTTTTGGCGACACCATATATTTT
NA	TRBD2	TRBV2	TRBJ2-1	CASSLTSLGEQFF	TGTGCCAGCAGTCTGACTAGCTTGGGTGAGCAGTTCTTC
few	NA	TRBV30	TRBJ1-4	CAWSPREYGKLFF	TGTGCCTGGAGTCCCAGGGAGTACGGAAAACTGTTTTTT
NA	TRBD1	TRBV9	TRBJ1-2	CASSPRQTGGPYGYTF	TGTGCCAGCAGCCCGAGACAAACAGGGGGCCCCTATGGCTACACCTTC
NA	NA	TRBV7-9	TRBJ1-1	CASSPPRYTEAFF	TGTGCCAGCAGCCCTCCCCGGTACACTGAAGCTTTCTTT
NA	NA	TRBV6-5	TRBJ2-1	CASYSLRNEQFF	TGTGCCAGCTACTCGCTGCGGAATGAGCAGTTCTTC
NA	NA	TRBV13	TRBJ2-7	CASSSRQEGPFSYEQYF	TGTGCCAGCAGCTCCAGACAGGAGGGCCCCTTCTCCTACGAGCAGTACTTC
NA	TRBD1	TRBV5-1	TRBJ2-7	CASSSTGFSYEQYF	TGCGCCAGCAGCTCGACAGGGTTCTCCTACGAGCAGTACTTC
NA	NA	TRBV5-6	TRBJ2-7	CASSYGQSLGSYEQYF	TGTGCCAGCAGCTATGGACAGTCCTTAGGCTCCTACGAGCAGTACTTC
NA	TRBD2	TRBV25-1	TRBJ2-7	CASSELSAGGPEQYF	TGTGCCAGCAGTGAATTATCAGCGGGAGGGCCCGAGCAGTACTTC
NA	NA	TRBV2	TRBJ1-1	CASSPDWEAFF	TGTGCCAGCAGTCCCGATTGGGAAGCTTTCTTT
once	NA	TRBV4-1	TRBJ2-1	CASSQITNNEQFF	TGCGCCAGCAGCCAAATCACTAACAATGAGCAGTTCTTC
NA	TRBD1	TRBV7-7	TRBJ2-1	CASSLGRVRATGDEQFF	TGTGCCAGCAGCTTAGGGCGAGTCCGGGCAACAGGGGATGAGCAGTTCTTC
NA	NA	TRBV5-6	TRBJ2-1	CASSMTGRNEQFF	TGTGCCAGCAGCATGACAGGCCGCAATGAGCAGTTCTTC
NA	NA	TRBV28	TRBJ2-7	CVVVRGTPYEQYF	TGTGTCGTAGTTCGGGGAACACCCTACGAGCAGTACTTC
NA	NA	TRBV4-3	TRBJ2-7	CASSHGRGAYEQYF	TGCGCCAGCAGCCACGGCAGGGGGGCCTACGAGCAGTACTTC
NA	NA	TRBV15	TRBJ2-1	CATSGRASTNRGEQFF	TGTGCCACCAGCGGCCGGGCTAGCACAAATAGGGGTGAGCAGTTCTTC
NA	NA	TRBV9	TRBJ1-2	CASSAGAAPRDYGYTF	TGTGCCAGCAGCGCCGGGGCCGCCCCGAGGGACTATGGCTACACCTTC
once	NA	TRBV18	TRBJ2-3	CASSPPGDTQYF	TGTGCCAGCTCACCACCGGGGGATACGCAGTATTTT
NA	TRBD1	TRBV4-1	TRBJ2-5	CASSQAGTGGQETQYF	TGCGCCAGCAGCCAAGCTGGGACAGGGGGCCAAGAGACCCAGTACTTC
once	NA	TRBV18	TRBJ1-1	CASSPRWEMNTEAFF	TGTGCCAGCTCACCACGGTGGGAGATGAACACTGAAGCTTTCTTT
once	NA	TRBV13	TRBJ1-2	CASSRTDNYGYTF	TGTGCCAGCAGCCGGACTGATAACTATGGCTACACCTTC
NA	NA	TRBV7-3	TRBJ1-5	CASSPGGNQPQHF	TGTGCCAGCAGCCCCGGGGGAAATCAGCCCCAGCATTTT
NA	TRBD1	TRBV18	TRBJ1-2	CASSGTVNYGYTF	TGTGCCAGCTCGGGGACAGTTAACTATGGCTACACCTTC
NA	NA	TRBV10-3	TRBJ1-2	CAISEGPQANYGYTF	TGTGCCATCAGTGAGGGACCACAGGCCAACTATGGCTACACCTTC
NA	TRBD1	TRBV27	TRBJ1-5	CASMQDRGGGQPQHF	TGTGCCAGCATGCAAGACAGGGGGGGCGGTCAGCCCCAGCATTTT
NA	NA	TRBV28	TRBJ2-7	CASTPGDGYSYEQYF	TGTGCCAGCACCCCGGGGGACGGATACTCCTACGAGCAGTACTTC
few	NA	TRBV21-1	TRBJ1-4	CASSSSGNYFVKLFF	TGTGCCAGCAGCAGCTCCGGGAATTACTTTGTGAAACTGTTTTTT
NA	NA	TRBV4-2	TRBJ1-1	CASSQDTSTEAFF	TGTGCCAGCAGCCAGGATACTAGCACTGAAGCTTTCTTT
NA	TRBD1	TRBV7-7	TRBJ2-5	CASSLLGTGQETQYF	TGTGCCAGCAGCTTACTCGGGACAGGCCAAGAGACCCAGTACTTC
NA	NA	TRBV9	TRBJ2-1	CASSVRWANEQFF	TGTGCCAGCAGCGTACGGTGGGCGAATGAGCAGTTCTTC
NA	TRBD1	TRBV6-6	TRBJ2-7	CASSSRGQGFHEQYF	TGTGCCAGCAGTTCAAGGGGACAGGGGTTCCACGAGCAGTACTTC
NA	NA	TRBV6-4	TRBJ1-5	CASSESPHQPQHF	TGTGCCAGCAGTGAATCCCCCCATCAGCCCCAGCATTTT
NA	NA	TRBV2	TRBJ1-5	CASSESLEVNQPQHF	TGTGCCAGCAGTGAGTCTTTGGAGGTCAATCAGCCCCAGCATTTT
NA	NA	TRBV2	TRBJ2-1	CASSLRPYNEQFF	TGTGCCAGCAGTTTAAGACCCTACAATGAGCAGTTCTTC
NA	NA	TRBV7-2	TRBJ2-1	CASSLSSYNEQFF	TGTGCCAGTTCCCTAAGCTCCTACAATGAGCAGTTCTTC
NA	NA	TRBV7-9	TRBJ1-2	CASSLSTIYYGYTF	TGTGCCAGCAGCTTGTCTACTATCTACTATGGCTACACCTTC